This T cell receptor (beta chain) was sequenced during a study of T cells after yellow fever vaccination (dated 2019 in TCRdb). With respect to the entire study: The SMART-Seq v4 Ultra Low Input RNA kit was used to prepare libraries from fractions with low cell numbers. To follow T-cell clones before and after both primary and booster YFV17D yellow fever vaccination, bulk TCR alpha and beta repertoires underwent longitudinal sequencing. Two healthy male donors made up the cohort, one aged 18 to 29 years and the other aged 30 to 39 years. Bulk PBMC replicates and cell subsets were isolated from blood drawn at multiple timepoints before and after both primary and secondary immunization.

The count of this clonotype is one. No cognate antigen has been identified for it. Base quality data are lacking; no much larger clone is found one base away. A lone read gives weak evidence. The treatment or condition label of this sample denotes: live attenuated yellow fever vaccine strain. At each blood-draw timepoint, two biological replicates of bulk PBMCs were collected. PBMCs were isolated from peripheral blood using a standard Ficoll-Paque protocol. TriZol was used to extract RNA from bulk PBMCs, CD4 and CD8 fractions, and dextramer-positive and dextramer-negative fractions. Broad study findings and their caveats: Compared with the primary T-cell response, the secondary T-cell response was weaker but faster, peaking on day 5 rather than day 15. After the booster, most of the clones that had expanded following primary vaccination were detected again (approximately 96% of CD4 and 80% to 90% of CD8), which suggests that memory was broadly maintained. Computational filtering was required because FACS-sorted repertoires could contain abundant contaminating clonotypes from the bulk population. Only a couple of donors were included in the study, so the extent to which the findings can be generalized is limited. A small share of clonotypes was detected in both CD4 and CD8 compartments, with the overlap likely arising from convergent recombination.

This sample was sequenced with an Illumina NovaSeq 6000. TCR cDNA was synthesized by 5'RACE template switching, through which a universal primer site and unique molecular identifiers were introduced. cDNA synthesis was primed from both the TCR alpha and TCR beta constant segments. Libraries were amplified in two PCR steps, with sample barcodes and sequencing adapters added in the second step. Sequencing of the libraries was done on either Illumina HiSeq 2500 (2x100 bp) or NovaSeq (2x150 bp). The study's own analysis went as follows. MIGEC handled demultiplexing of reads and collapsing into UMI consensus sequences, while MiXCR performed V(D)J alignment. Using edgeR on replicate PBMC samples, clonotypes were called vaccine-responding if FDR was below 0.01 and the log2 fold change was above 5 up to day 15. Bulk clonotypes were assigned CD4 or CD8 identity according to which sequenced CD4 or CD8 repertoire held them at higher abundance. TCRdb passed the public sequencing reads through fastp at Q25 and MiXCR, retaining productive beta sequences. Each record represents a unique CDR3 protein, reported with the most common genes and DNA among its rows. The V and J calls were not made by the authors but by TCRdb's processing. Recorded for this sample are a few hundred thousand distinct CDR3 sequences; 18% of them occurred a single time. The ten largest make up roughly a sixth of the sample.

From the cysteine through the phenylalanine, the CDR3 covers 17 amino acids. Kept here is only the CDR3 DNA, which spans 51 bases and is read in frame from base 1. Looking up the germline V gene (reference sequence) yields CDR1 LNHDA and CDR2 SQIVND. The germline V end is reduced by 6 bases and the J end by 0 bases; junction bases left unmatched: 10. Source: PBMCs, taken before the yellow fever booster vaccination. Recombination connected TRBV19 to TRBJ1-5; 8 middle bases align to TRBD1. This sequence was found in a man aged 18-30 years who received the YFV17D yellow fever vaccine. Read as DNA, the sequence is TGTGCCAGTAGCCTACGGGACAGGCGCAATAGCAATCAGCCCCAGCATTTT. This codes for CASSLRDRRNSNQPQHF.